This T cell receptor beta chain was observed in a study of glioma-infiltrating T cells. As for this clonotype: Its antigen is not known. Being one base from a much bigger clone, this may be a read error.

TCR alpha and beta CDR3 regions were amplified from RNA using iRepertoire nested multiplex PCR. TCRdb ran MiXCR on the multiplex PCR reads and lists one entry per CDR3 protein. Among fewer than 200,000 distinct CDR3 sequences listed, around 40% were seen once. Study conclusions and caveats: CDR3 overlap between tissue and blood was very small.

The germline gives CDR1 DFQATT, CDR2 SNEGSKA (reference sequence). This CDR3 has 16 residues. This TCR derives from a human donor with low-grade glioma or glioblastoma, undergoing nonglioma brain surgery, or in good health (not recorded which). The sequenced sample was glioma tissue, nonneoplastic brain tissue, or PBMCs (not recorded which). V is TRBV20-1 and J is TRBJ2-3; 13 bases map to TRBD2. The CDR3 DNA is TGCAGTGCTACCCGACTAGCGGGAGGAAGCAAAGATACGCAGTATTTT. It translates to CSATRLAGGSKDTQYF.